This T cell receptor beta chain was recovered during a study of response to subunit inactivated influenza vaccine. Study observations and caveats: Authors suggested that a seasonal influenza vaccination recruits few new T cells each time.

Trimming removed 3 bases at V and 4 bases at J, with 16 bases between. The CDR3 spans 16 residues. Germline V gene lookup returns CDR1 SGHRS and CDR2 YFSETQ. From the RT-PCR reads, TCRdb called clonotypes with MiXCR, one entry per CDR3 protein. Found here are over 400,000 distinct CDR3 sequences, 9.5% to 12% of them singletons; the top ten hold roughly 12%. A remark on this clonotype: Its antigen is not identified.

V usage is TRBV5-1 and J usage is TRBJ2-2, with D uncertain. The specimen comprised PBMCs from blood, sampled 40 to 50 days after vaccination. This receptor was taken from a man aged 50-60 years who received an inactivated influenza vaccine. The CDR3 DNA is TGCGCCAGCAGCTCCGGCCAATCTGGGCGCACCGGGGAGCTGTTTTTT. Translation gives CASSSGQSGRTGELFF.